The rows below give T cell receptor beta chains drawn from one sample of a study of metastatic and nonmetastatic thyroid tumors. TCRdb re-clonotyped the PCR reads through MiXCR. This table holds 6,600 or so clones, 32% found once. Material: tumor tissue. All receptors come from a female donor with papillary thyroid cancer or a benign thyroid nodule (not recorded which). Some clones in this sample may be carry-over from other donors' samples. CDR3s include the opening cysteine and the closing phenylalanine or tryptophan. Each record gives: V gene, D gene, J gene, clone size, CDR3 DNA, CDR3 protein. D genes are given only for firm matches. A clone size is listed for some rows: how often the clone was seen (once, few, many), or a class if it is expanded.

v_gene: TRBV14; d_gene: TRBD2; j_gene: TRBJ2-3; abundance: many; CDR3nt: TGTGCCAGCAGCCAAGACCGCGGGAGCGCCACAGATACGCAGTATTTT; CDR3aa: CASSQDRGSATDTQYF
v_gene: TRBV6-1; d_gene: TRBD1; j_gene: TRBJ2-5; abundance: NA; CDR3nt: TGTGCCAGCCGGGACAGCGGAGAGACCCAGTACTTC; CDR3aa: CASRDSGETQYF
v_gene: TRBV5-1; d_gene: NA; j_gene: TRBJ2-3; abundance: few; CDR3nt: TGCGCCAGCAGCTTTGGTGGGACCAGGGCGACTAGCACAGATACGCAGTATTTT; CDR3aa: CASSFGGTRATSTDTQYF
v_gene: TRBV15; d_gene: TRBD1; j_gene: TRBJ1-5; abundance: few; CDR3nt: TGTGCCACCAGCAACTGGGACAGCTCCAATCAGCCCCAGCATTTT; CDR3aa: CATSNWDSSNQPQHF
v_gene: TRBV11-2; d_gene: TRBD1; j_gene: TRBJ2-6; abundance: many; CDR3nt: TGTGCCAGCAGCCCCGACAGGGGGTCTGGGGCCAACGTCCTGACTTTC; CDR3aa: CASSPDRGSGANVLTF
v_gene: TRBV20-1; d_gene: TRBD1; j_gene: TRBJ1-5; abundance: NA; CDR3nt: TGCAGTGTCCCGGACAGGCTTTATAGCAATCAGCCCCAGCATTTT; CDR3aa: CSVPDRLYSNQPQHF
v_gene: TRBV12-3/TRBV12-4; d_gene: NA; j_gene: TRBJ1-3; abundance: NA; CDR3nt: TGTGCCAGCAGACAGAGCTCTGGAAACACCATATATTTT; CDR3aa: CASRQSSGNTIYF
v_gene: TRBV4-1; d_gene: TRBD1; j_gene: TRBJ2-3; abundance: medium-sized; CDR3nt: TGCGCCAGCAGCCAAGATCGGACAGGGTTAGGGGATACGCAGTATTTT; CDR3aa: CASSQDRTGLGDTQYF
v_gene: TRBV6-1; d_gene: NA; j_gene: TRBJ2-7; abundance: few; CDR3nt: TGTGCCAGCAGTTCCACAAGGTCCTCCTACGAGCAGCACTTC; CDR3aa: CASSSTRSSYEQHF
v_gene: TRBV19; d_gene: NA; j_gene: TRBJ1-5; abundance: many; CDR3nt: TGTGCCAGTAGTGGTCGACCGCAATATAGCAATCAGCCCCAGCATTTT; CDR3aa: CASSGRPQYSNQPQHF
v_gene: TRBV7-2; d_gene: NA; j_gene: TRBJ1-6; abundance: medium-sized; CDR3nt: TGTGCCAGCAGCTTAACGAGCACCCCGGGTTCACCCCTCCACTTT; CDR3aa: CASSLTSTPGSPLHF
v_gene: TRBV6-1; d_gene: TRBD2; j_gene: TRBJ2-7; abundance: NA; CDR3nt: TGTGCCAGCAGCAAACTAGCGGGGGATTCCGAGCAGTACTTC; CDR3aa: CASSKLAGDSEQYF
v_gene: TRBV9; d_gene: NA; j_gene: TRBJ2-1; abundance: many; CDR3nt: TGTGCCAGCAGCCCCCATCCACAGGGCAATGAGCAGTTCTTC; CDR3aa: CASSPHPQGNEQFF
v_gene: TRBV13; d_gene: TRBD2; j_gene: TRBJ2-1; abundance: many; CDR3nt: TGTGCCAGCAGGCTTACTAGCGGGAGGGCCTTAGCGCTTAGTAATGAGCAGTTCTTC; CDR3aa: CASRLTSGRALALSNEQFF
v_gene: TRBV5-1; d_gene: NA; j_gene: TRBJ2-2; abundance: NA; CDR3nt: TGCGCCAGCAGCTTGAGGACAGCGAACACCGGGGAGCTGTTTTTT; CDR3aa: CASSLRTANTGELFF
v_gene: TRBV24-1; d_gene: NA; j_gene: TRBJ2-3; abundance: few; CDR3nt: TGTGTCACCAGTGATTCCCTCAGGGATACGCAGTATTTT; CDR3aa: CVTSDSLRDTQYF
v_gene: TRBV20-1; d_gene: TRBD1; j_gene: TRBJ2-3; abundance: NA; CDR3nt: TGCAGTGCTGACAGGGGTAGCACAGATACGCAGTATTTT; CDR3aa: CSADRGSTDTQYF
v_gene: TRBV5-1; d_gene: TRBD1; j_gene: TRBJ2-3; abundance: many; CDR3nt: TGCGCCAGCAGCTCGTTACTTACCGGGACAGGGCGAGATACGCAGTATTTT; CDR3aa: CASSSLLTGTGRDTQYF
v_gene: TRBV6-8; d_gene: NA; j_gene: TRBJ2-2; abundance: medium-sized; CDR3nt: TGTGCCAGCAGTTACTCGTATGAAACCAGGAACACCGGGGAGCTGTTTTTT; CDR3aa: CASSYSYETRNTGELFF
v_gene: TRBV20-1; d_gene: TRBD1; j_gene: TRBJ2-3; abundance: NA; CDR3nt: TGCAGTGCAAAGGGAGCATTCGGGACAGGGACGAGAGATACGCAGTATTTT; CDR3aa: CSAKGAFGTGTRDTQYF
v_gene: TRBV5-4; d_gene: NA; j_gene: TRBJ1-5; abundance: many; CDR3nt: TGTGCCAGCAGCCGGGACCCAGGGAGCAATCAGCCCCAGCATTTT; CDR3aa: CASSRDPGSNQPQHF
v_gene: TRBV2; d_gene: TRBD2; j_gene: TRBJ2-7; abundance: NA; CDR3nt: TGTGCCAGAAGTGAACTCGCGGGAGTCTCGTACGAGCAGTACTTC; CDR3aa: CARSELAGVSYEQYF
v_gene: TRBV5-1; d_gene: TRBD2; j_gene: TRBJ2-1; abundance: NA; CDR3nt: TGCGCCAGCAGCCAAGAAGGGACTAGCGGGGGGCTGAATGATCAGTTCTTC; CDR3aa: CASSQEGTSGGLNDQFF
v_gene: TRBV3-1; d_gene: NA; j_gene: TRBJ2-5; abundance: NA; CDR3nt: TGTGCCAGCAGCCAAGGTTCGAGGGACTCTCAAGAGACCCAGTACTTC; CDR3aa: CASSQGSRDSQETQYF